What follows describes a single T cell receptor (beta chain). This sample was taken from a study of blood T cell repertoires in COVID-19. On the study more broadly: Whether acute or convalescent, the COVID-19 samples came from the United States, Italy and Spain. T cells, B-cell-depleted T cells, or PBMCs provided the cDNA or gDNA that served as material.

Germline V lookup: CDR1 MDHEN, CDR2 SYDVKM. The V end was cut by 4 bases, the J end by 3 bases, with 7 bases between. This CDR3 is built from 12 residues. Per the original data handling: Amplification with reference gene primers provided the estimates of nucleated cell counts. Clones were sequenced by immunoSEQ multiplex PCR, and TCRdb holds only the in-frame ones, with some missing. D and trimming come from the DNA, and the V and J calls and clone size come from that table. The data show 10,000 to 15,000 clones, more than 70% seen once. The chain recombines TRBV28 with TRBJ2-7; D ambiguous. Input material: peripheral blood. This TCR was sampled from a human donor in a cohort sampled during active COVID-19. The CDR3, as DNA: TGTGCCAGCAGTTCCCCCAGCTACGAGCAGTACTTC. Translation gives CASSSPSYEQYF.